Listed here are 20 T cell receptor beta chains from one sample, sequenced in a study of a mutant IDH1 vaccine in newly diagnosed glioma (TCRdb year 2021). Receptor amplification or capture employed the immunoSEQ multiplex PCR assay. The immuneACCESS repertoire file appears here via TCRdb, limited to in-frame rearrangements. These files lack a portion of the clones; in checked studies, under half of the deficit traces to unresolved V genes, and the cause of the others is not known. In this sample the table shows 50,000 to 65,000 clones, 91% of which occur a single time. Clones ranked in the top ten supply approximately 2.5% of the sample. Their antigens are not known. The time point tag for this specimen amounts to: week 11, during vaccination. A 20-mer mutant IDH1 peptide at 300 micrograms in Montanide made up each vaccine dose, which was injected subcutaneously together with topical imiquimod. The sequencing used PBMCs, collected from a glioma patient whose treatment included an IDH1 peptide vaccine. All receptors come from a man between 45 and 60 years old with glioma.

The V call is TRBV28, the J call TRBJ2-5; the D gene could be TRBD1 or TRBD2 (5 bases each). Trimming removed 5 bases from V and 7 bases from J, with 17 bases in between. Germline V lookup: CDR1 MDHEN, CDR2 SYDVKM. The CDR3 has 14 residues. The CDR3 DNA is TGTGCCAGCAGTCCCTCGAGGGGCACCAGGACCCAGTACTTC. This gives the protein CASSPSRGTRTQYF. The full variable domain, its missing parts supplied by reference TRBV28 and TRBJ2-5, is DVKVTQSSRYLVKRTGEKVFLECVQDMDHENMFWYRQDPGLGLRLIYFSYDVKMKEKGDIPEGYSVSREKKERFSLILESASTNQTSMYLCASSPSRGTRTQYFGPGTRLLVL.

This chain links TRBV7-6 with TRBJ2-1, with no clear D. This CDR3 contains 16 residues. In germline, CDR1 is SGHVS, CDR2 FNYEAQ. Trimming removed 1 base at V and 1 base at J, with 11 bases between. The CDR3 DNA follows: TGTGCCAGCAGCTTAGAACGGATTCCTTCCTACAATGAGCAGTTCTTC. Translating it yields CASSLERIPSYNEQFF.

This chain uses TRBV5-1 with TRBJ2-3; TRBD2 matches 14 bases. The germline CDR1 and CDR2 sequences are SGHRS and YFSETQ. CDR3 length equals 18 residues. With V trimmed by 4 bases and J by 2 bases, 9 bases remained unmatched. CDR3 DNA sequence: TGCGCCAGCAGCCCCCGACTAGCGGGAGGGACGTACACAGATACGCAGTATTTT. Amino acids: CASSPRLAGGTYTDTQYF.

The chain recombines TRBV5-8 with TRBJ2-3, with D possibly called TRBD1 or TRBD2 (7 bases each). Germline V lookup: CDR1 SGHTS, CDR2 YDEGEE. V dropped 4 bases and J dropped 1 base, with 22 bases sitting between them. The CDR3 loop spans 18 amino acids. The CDR3 region is CASSRAQGGVWGTDTQYF. CDR3 coding DNA: TGTGCCAGCAGCCGCGCGCAGGGGGGGGTTTGGGGCACAGATACGCAGTATTTT.

This chain connects TRBV6-6 to TRBJ1-4; a possible D gene is TRBD1 (5 bases). V was pared by 7 bases and J by 7 bases, with 19 bases between. Germline-derived CDR1 and CDR2 are MNHNY and SVGAGI (reference sequence). This CDR3 is 15 amino acids long. CDR3 in DNA: TGTGCCAGCACCCCCTCAGGGATCCGGTTTGAAAAACTGTTTTTT. Its translation is CASTPSGIRFEKLFF.

The CDR3 is CASSVHPNTEAFF. The CDR3 coding sequence is TGTGCCAGCAGCGTACACCCGAACACTGAAGCTTTCTTT. V gene TRBV9 combines with J gene TRBJ1-1; no definite D call. The germline V and J ends were trimmed by 1 base and 1 base, with 5 bases remaining between them. The CDR3 length is 13 residues. The germline V gene has CDR1 SGDLS and CDR2 YYNGEE.

The chain couples TRBV2 to TRBJ2-1, with D possibly called TRBD1 or TRBD2 (5 bases each). The V end lost 3 bases, the J end lost 2 bases, and 11 bases lay between the germline ends. Germline assignment: CDR1 SNHLY and CDR2 FYNNEI. CDR3 length equals 15 residues. The DNA of the CDR3 is TGTGCCAGCAGTGAGGGTGGGGGAACCTACAATGAGCAGTTCTTC. Residues: CASSEGGGTYNEQFF.

The chain combines TRBV7-3 with TRBJ1-1; TRBD1 is a possible D gene (6 bases). Germline CDR1 reads SGHTA; CDR2 reads FQGTGA. The V end was cut by 1 base, the J end by 7 bases, with 10 bases between. This CDR3 has 13 amino acids. CDR3 coding DNA: TGTGCCAGCAGCTTAAAAGGGGGGTTTGAAGCTTTCTTT. It encodes CASSLKGGFEAFF.

The rearrangement links TRBV27 to TRBJ1-5; tentatively, D is TRBD1 (5 bases). Germline-derived CDR1 and CDR2 are MNHEY and SMNVEV (reference sequence). With 0 bases removed from V and 3 bases from J, the gap between germline ends came to 9 bases. The CDR3 extends over 15 amino acids. The CDR3 region is CASSLSSGPNQPQHF. In nucleotides, the CDR3 is TGTGCCAGCAGTTTATCGTCAGGGCCCAATCAGCCCCAGCATTTT.

This clone was counted between two and nine times. J is TRBJ1-1 and V is TRBV5-4, with 7 bases that match TRBD1. This CDR3 is 11 amino acids long. The germline V gene has CDR1 SGHNT and CDR2 YYREEE (reference sequence). V shed 8 bases, J shed 4 bases, and the junction held 2 bases outside the gene matches. The CDR3 DNA sequence: TGTGCCAGTTGGACAGGCACTGAAGCTTTCTTT. This sequence encodes CASWTGTEAFF.

The rearrangement uses TRBV7-2 and TRBJ1-2; D gene uncertain. The CDR3 consists of 11 residues. The germline V and J ends were trimmed by 4 bases and 9 bases, with 9 bases remaining between them. The germline V gene has CDR1 SGHTA and CDR2 FQGNSA. The CDR3 region is CASSSSPRYTF. The CDR3 DNA reads TGTGCCAGCAGCTCCTCTCCCCGCTACACCTTC.

V and J are TRBV7-9 and TRBJ2-7; D possibly uses TRBD1 or TRBD2 (6 bases each). Germline V CDR1 and CDR2: SEHNR, FQNEAQ (reference sequence). The germline V and J ends were trimmed by 7 bases and 0 bases, with 13 bases remaining between them. This CDR3 spans 14 amino acids. CDR3 bases: TGTGCCAGCACCAAGGGGGGTTCCTCCTACGAGCAGTACTTC. Protein product: CASTKGGSSYEQYF.

This chain joins TRBV5-1 and TRBJ2-7, with a tentative D call TRBD2 (6 bases). With 5 bases removed from V and 5 bases from J, the gap between germline ends came to 11 bases. The CDR3 runs to 12 residues. CDR1 and CDR2 from the germline V gene are SGHRS and YFSETQ. The chain's CDR3 is CASRGGVDEQYF. In DNA, the CDR3 is TGCGCCAGCAGGGGAGGCGTCGACGAGCAGTACTTC.

The genes are TRBV7-8 and TRBJ2-5; no firm D call. The germline V gene encodes CDR1 SGHVS and CDR2 FQNEAQ. V was trimmed by 1 base and J by 7 bases, leaving 13 bases between them. The CDR3 extends over 14 amino acids. The CDR3 region is CASSLVSGGPTQYF. The CDR3 coding sequence is TGTGCCAGCAGCTTAGTATCCGGTGGGCCGACCCAGTACTTC.

Written as DNA, the CDR3 is TGTGCCAGCAGCTTGGGTCGGGGAAACACTGAAGCTTTCTTT. Encoded protein: CASSLGRGNTEAFF. The V and J genes are TRBV13 and TRBJ1-1; D uncertain. Germline V CDR1 and CDR2: PRHDT, FYEKMQ (reference sequence). Trimming shortened V by 3 bases and J by 2 bases, and 10 bases separated the two germline ends. The CDR3 sequence is 14 residues long. Using reference TRBV13 and TRBJ1-1 for the parts outside the CDR3, the full variable domain is AAGVIQSPRHLIKEKRETATLKCYPIPRHDTVYWYQQGPGQDPQFLISFYEKMQSDKGSIPDRFSAQQFSDYHSELNMSSLELGDSALYFCASSLGRGNTEAFFGQGTRLTVV.

The chain is built from TRBV6-1 and TRBJ2-1; D is perhaps TRBD1 or TRBD2 (5 bases each). The germline CDR1 and CDR2 sequences are MNHNS and SASEGT. With 4 bases removed from V and 1 base from J, the gap between germline ends came to 14 bases. The length of the CDR3 is 16 residues. The CDR3 nucleotides read TGTGCCAGCAGTGGTGGGACCATTGGGTCCTACAATGAGCAGTTCTTC. It encodes CASSGGTIGSYNEQFF.

The rearrangement uses TRBV7-9 and TRBJ2-3; the D call may be TRBD1 or TRBD2 (5 bases each). The V gene's germline CDR1 is SEHNR and CDR2 FQNEAQ (reference sequence). Trimming stripped 4 bases from V and 2 bases from J, with 16 bases between. The CDR3 sequence is 16 residues long. The CDR3 loop reads CASSSRDQSTTDTQYF. The CDR3 region has the DNA TGTGCCAGCAGCTCCCGGGACCAGTCGACCACAGATACGCAGTATTTT.

The V and J genes are TRBV5-1 and TRBJ1-5; tentative D call: TRBD1 (5 bases). Trimming shortened V by 2 bases and J by 0 bases, and 12 bases separated the two germline ends. The CDR3 is made up of 16 amino acids. Germline lookup yields CDR1 SGHRS and CDR2 YFSETQ. In DNA form, the CDR3 reads TGCGCCAGCAGCTTTGGAGGGGATAATAGCAATCAGCCCCAGCATTTT. Translating it yields CASSFGGDNSNQPQHF.

The chain couples TRBV19 to TRBJ2-5; 10 nucleotides match TRBD1. The trim removed 7 bases at V and 4 bases at J, leaving 9 bases unmatched. The CDR3 runs to 15 residues. Germline CDR1 reads LNHDA; CDR2 reads SQIVND (reference sequence). This CDR3 reads CASTAGQGNRETQYF. The CDR3 nucleotides are TGTGCCAGTACCGCGGGACAGGGGAATCGAGAGACCCAGTACTTC.

This chain joins TRBV27 and TRBJ1-2; maybe TRBD1 (6 bases). The germline V gene has CDR1 MNHEY and CDR2 SMNVEV (reference sequence). Between the trimmed V and J ends, which lost 6 bases and 6 bases, there was a span of 14 bases. This CDR3 has 13 residues. DNA for the CDR3: TGTGCCAGCAGCCCCCGAGGGGGGGATGGCTACACCTTC. Translation: CASSPRGGDGYTF.